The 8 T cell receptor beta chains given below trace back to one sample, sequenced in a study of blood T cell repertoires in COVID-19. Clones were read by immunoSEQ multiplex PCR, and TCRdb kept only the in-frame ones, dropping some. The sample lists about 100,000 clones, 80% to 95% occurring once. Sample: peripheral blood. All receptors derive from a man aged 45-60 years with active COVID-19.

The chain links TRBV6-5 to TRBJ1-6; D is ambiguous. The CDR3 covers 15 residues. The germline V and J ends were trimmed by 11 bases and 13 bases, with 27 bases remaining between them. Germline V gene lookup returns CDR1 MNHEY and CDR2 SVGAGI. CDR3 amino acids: CAPWREVKVRGPLHF. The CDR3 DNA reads TGTGCCCCTTGGAGAGAAGTGAAGGTCCGGGGTCCCCTCCACTTT.

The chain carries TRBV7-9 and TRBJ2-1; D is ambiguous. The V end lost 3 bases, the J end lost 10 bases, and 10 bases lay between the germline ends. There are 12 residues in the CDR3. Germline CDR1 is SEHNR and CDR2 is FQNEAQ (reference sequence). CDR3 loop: CASSLSREEQFF. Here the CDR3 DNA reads TGTGCCAGCAGCTTGTCCCGAGAGGAGCAGTTCTTC.

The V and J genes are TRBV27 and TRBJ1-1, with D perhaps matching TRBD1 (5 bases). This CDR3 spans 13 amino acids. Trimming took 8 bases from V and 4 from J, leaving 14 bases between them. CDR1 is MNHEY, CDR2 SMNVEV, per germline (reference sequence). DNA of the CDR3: TGTGCCAGCCGTACGGGGGGGACCACTGAAGCTTTCTTT. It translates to CASRTGGTTEAFF.

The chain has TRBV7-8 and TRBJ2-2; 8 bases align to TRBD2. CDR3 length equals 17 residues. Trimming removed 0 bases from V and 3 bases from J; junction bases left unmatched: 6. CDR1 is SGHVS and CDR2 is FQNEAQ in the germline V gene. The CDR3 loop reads CASSLAGFGGDTGELFF. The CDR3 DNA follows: TGTGCCAGCAGCTTAGCGGGTTTCGGGGGGGACACCGGGGAGCTGTTTTTT.

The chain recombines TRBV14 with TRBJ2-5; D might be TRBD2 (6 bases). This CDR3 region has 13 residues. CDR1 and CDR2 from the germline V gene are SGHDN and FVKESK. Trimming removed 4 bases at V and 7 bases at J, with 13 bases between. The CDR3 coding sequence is TGTGCCAGCAGCCCATCTAGCGTCGGGACCCAGTACTTC. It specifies CASSPSSVGTQYF.

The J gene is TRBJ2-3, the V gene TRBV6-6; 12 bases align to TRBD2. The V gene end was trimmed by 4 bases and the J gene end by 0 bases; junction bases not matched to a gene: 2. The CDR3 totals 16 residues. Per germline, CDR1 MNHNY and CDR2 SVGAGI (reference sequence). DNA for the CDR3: TGTGCCAGCAGTTTTGGACTAGCGGGGAGCACAGATACGCAGTATTTT. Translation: CASSFGLAGSTDTQYF.

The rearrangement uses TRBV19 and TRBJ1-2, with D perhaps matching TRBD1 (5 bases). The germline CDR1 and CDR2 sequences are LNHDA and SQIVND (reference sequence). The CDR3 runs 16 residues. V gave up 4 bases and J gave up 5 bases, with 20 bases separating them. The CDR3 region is CASSSRATYPPYGYTF. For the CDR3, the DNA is TGTGCCAGTAGTAGCAGGGCGACCTACCCCCCGTATGGCTACACCTTC.

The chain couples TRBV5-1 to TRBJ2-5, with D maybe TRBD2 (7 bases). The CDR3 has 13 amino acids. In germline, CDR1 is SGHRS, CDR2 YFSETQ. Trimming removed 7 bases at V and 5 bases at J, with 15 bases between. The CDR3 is CASGGLADETQYF. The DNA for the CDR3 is TGCGCCAGCGGGGGGCTAGCGGACGAGACCCAGTACTTC.